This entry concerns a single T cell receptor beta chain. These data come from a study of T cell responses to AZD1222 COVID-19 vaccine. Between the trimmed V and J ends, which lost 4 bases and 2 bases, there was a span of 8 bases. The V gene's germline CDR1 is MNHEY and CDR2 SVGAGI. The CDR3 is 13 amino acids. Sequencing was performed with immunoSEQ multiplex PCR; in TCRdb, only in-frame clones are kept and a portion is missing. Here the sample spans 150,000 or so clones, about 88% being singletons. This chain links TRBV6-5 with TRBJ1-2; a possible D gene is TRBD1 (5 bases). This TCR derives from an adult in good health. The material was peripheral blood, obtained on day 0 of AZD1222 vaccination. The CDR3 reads CASSWRGNYGYTF. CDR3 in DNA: TGTGCCAGCAGTTGGAGGGGCAACTATGGCTACACCTTC.